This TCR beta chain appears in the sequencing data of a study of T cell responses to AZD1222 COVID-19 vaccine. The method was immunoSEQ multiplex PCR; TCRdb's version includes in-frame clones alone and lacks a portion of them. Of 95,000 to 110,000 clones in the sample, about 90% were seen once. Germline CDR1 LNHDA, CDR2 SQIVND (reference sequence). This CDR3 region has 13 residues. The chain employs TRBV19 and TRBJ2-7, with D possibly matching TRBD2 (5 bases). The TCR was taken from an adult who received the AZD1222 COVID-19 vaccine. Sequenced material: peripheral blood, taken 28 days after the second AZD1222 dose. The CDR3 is CAPSQRYLGEQYF. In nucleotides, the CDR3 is TGTGCTCCTTCACAGCGGTACCTTGGGGAGCAGTACTTC.